A selection of T cell receptor beta chains follows, all from one sample in a study of cytomegalovirus exposure and HLA in healthy donors. The method was immunoSEQ multiplex PCR; TCRdb's version includes in-frame clones alone and lacks a portion of them. The sample consists of approximately 100,000 clones, 78% of them appearing once. Sequencing used PBMCs. The receptors originated from a woman aged 40 to 49 in good health and CMV-seropositive. Each CDR3 is given with its conserved first and last residue. A D gene is named only where the DNA matches it firmly. Clone size appears in some rows only: once, few, many, or a class for an expanded clone.

clone_size	v_call	j_call	d_call	cdr3_nt	cdr3_aa
.	TRBV6-1	TRBJ1-6	.	TGTGCCAGCAGTGAAGCTTTTACAGGTGGAAGGTATTCACCCCTCCACTTT	CASSEAFTGGRYSPLHF
.	TRBV6-1	TRBJ2-4	.	TGTGCCAGCAGTGAAGTTTCGGGGTGGGACATTCAGTACTTC	CASSEVSGWDIQYF
.	TRBV2	TRBJ2-1	TRBD2	TGTGCCAGCAGACCCCTAGCGGGAGTCTCCTACAATGAGCAGTTCTTC	CASRPLAGVSYNEQFF
.	TRBV27	TRBJ2-7	TRBD1	TGTGCCAGCAGTCGGGGGACAGGGGTCTCCTACGAGCAGTACTTC	CASSRGTGVSYEQYF
.	TRBV2	TRBJ1-5	TRBD1	TGTGCCAGCAGATTAGACAGGGTCAACAATCAGCCCCAGCATTTT	CASRLDRVNNQPQHF
few	TRBV27	TRBJ1-1	.	TGTGCCAGCAGTTTGCAGGGGAACACTGAAGCTTTCTTT	CASSLQGNTEAFF
.	TRBV11-3	TRBJ2-5	.	TGTGCCAGCAGCTTACCCGGAGGGCCGGAGACCCAGTACTTC	CASSLPGGPETQYF
.	TRBV7-9	TRBJ1-5	.	TGTGCCAGCAGCTTAGGGACAGATGGCAATCAGCCCCAGCATTTT	CASSLGTDGNQPQHF
.	TRBV18	TRBJ2-5	TRBD1	TGTGCCAGCTCACCAGGGACAGGTAACCAAGAGACCCAGTACTTC	CASSPGTGNQETQYF
few	TRBV10-1	TRBJ2-7	TRBD1	TGCGCCAGCAGTGATCCGGGACAGGGTACCGGCGAGCAGTACTTC	CASSDPGQGTGEQYF
once	TRBV7-8	TRBJ1-3	TRBD1	TGTGCCAGCAGCCCCCGGACAGGGTGGGGAAACACCATATATTTT	CASSPRTGWGNTIYF
.	TRBV10-3	TRBJ2-7	.	TGCGCCATCAGTGAGTTTAGCGGAAGAGTTGACTCCTACGAGCAGTACTTC	CAISEFSGRVDSYEQYF
.	TRBV28	TRBJ1-5	.	TGTGCCAGCAGTCGGACAGCCAATCAGCCCCAGCATTTT	CASSRTANQPQHF
few	TRBV7-9	TRBJ2-1	.	TGTGCCAGCGGGGCATCACGGGAGCAGTTCTTC	CASGASREQFF
.	TRBV7-3	TRBJ2-3	TRBD2	TGTGCCAGCAGCCCACACGGGGGGAGTACGCAGTATTTT	CASSPHGGSTQYF
.	TRBV5-1	TRBJ2-4	.	TGCGCCAGCAGCTTGAATGGACAAGCCAAAAACATTCAGTACTTC	CASSLNGQAKNIQYF
medium-sized	TRBV6-5	TRBJ1-2	TRBD1	TGTGCCAGCAGTCCCGGACAGGGAAGGTTATTTGGCTACACCTTC	CASSPGQGRLFGYTF
once	TRBV5-4	TRBJ2-1	.	TGTGCCAGCAGCACAGACACATACAATGAGCAGTTCTTC	CASSTDTYNEQFF
.	TRBV6-1	TRBJ1-2	.	TGTGCCAGCAGTGAATCCTCAGGGTGGCGCTACACCTTC	CASSESSGWRYTF
.	TRBV5-3	TRBJ2-7	TRBD2	TGTGCCAGAAGTTTCTTGGAGCGGGAGAGCTCCTACGAGCAGTACTTC	CARSFLERESSYEQYF
.	TRBV27	TRBJ1-1	.	TGTGCCAGCAGTGGACAGTTGAACACTGAAGCTTTCTTT	CASSGQLNTEAFF
.	TRBV5-6	TRBJ1-1	TRBD1	TGTGCCAGCAGCTTGGGACAGGGAACTAGGACTGAAGCTTTCTTT	CASSLGQGTRTEAFF
.	TRBV23-1	TRBJ1-1	.	TGCGCCAGCAGTCAAGAAACCCGAGACAAGGTTGGGCCTGAAGCTTTCTTT	CASSQETRDKVGPEAFF
.	TRBV5-6	TRBJ2-3	TRBD2	TGTGCCAGCAGCTCAAGGACTAGCGGGACTAACACAGATACGCAGTATTTT	CASSSRTSGTNTDTQYF
.	TRBV5-1	TRBJ2-2	TRBD2	TGCGCCAGCAGCTCTGTGACTAGCGGGAACATCGGGGAGCTGTTTTTT	CASSSVTSGNIGELFF
once	TRBV6-5	TRBJ2-3	TRBD2	TGTGCCAGCAGTTACGGAAGGACTAGCGCAGATACGCAGTATTTT	CASSYGRTSADTQYF
few	TRBV7-9	TRBJ2-1	TRBD1	TGTGCCAGCAGCGACAGGGGGTCTGGTTCGGATGAGCAGTTCTTC	CASSDRGSGSDEQFF
.	TRBV2	TRBJ2-3	TRBD2	TGTGCCAGCCCGGGACTAGCGGGAGGGCCGATCGCAGGTACGCAGTATTTT	CASPGLAGGPIAGTQYF
.	TRBV7-6	TRBJ2-3	.	TGTGCCAGCAGCGCAAACAGGGTAACAGATACGCAGTATTTT	CASSANRVTDTQYF
.	TRBV2	TRBJ2-2	.	TGTGCCATTCAGCCGGGGGTTGCGAACACCGGGGAGCTGTTTTTT	CAIQPGVANTGELFF
.	TRBV7-9	TRBJ2-7	.	TGTGCCAGCAGCACCTCAGGGAATCTACGTTCTTTCGAGCAGTACTTC	CASSTSGNLRSFEQYF
once	TRBV9	TRBJ2-1	TRBD2	TGTGCCAGCAGCATTGGACTAGCGGGAGATTTAGGCTTCTTC	CASSIGLAGDLGFF
.	TRBV2	TRBJ2-5	TRBD2	TGTGCCAGCAGTGGGGGGGGACTAGCGGGGAAAGAGACCCAGTACTTC	CASSGGGLAGKETQYF
.	TRBV10-1	TRBJ2-3	TRBD1	TGCGCTAGCAGTGAGTCAAGGACAGGGGGCACAGATACGCAGTATTTT	CASSESRTGGTDTQYF
.	TRBV7-8	TRBJ1-5	.	TGTGCCAGCAGCTCGCGGGACCCGGGCGTTAGCAATCAGCCCCAGCATTTT	CASSSRDPGVSNQPQHF
.	TRBV4-2	TRBJ2-2	TRBD2	TGTGCCAGCAGCCAAGAAGGGGCGGGAGGCTTACCGGGGAACACCGGGGAGCTGTTTTTT	CASSQEGAGGLPGNTGELFF
once	TRBV14	TRBJ1-1	.	TGTGCCAGCAGCCAACAGAGGAGGACTGAAGCTTTCTTT	CASSQQRRTEAFF
.	TRBV30	TRBJ2-1	.	TGTGCCTGGAGTGCCAAGTCACGGGAGCAGTTCTTC	CAWSAKSREQFF
.	TRBV30	TRBJ2-1	.	TGTGCCTGGAGACTAAGAGCGGGTCTTTACTACAATGAGCAGTTCTTC	CAWRLRAGLYYNEQFF
.	TRBV29-1	TRBJ2-5	TRBD1	TGCAGCCTTGGGAGGGGGACAGGGGGCGGTGAGACCCAGTACTTC	CSLGRGTGGGETQYF
.	TRBV5-4	TRBJ2-5	TRBD1	TGTGCCAGCAGCTTCAACCCCAGGGGGTCAGAGACCCAGTACTTC	CASSFNPRGSETQYF
.	TRBV28	TRBJ2-1	.	TGTGCCAGCAGTCCCGGGGATTGGTGGGCCAATGAGCAGTTCTTC	CASSPGDWWANEQFF
few	TRBV27	TRBJ2-1	TRBD1	TGTGCCAGCAGACGTCAGGGGGACGATGAGCAGTTCTTC	CASRRQGDDEQFF
.	TRBV19	TRBJ1-5	.	TGTGCCAGTAGTAACGGGGGACCACCACAGCCCCAGCATTTT	CASSNGGPPQPQHF
.	TRBV6-5	TRBJ2-7	.	TGTGCCACCCTCCGAGAGGGTTCTCGAGAGCAGTACTTC	CATLREGSREQYF
.	TRBV4-2	TRBJ2-7	TRBD2	TGTGCCAGCAGCCGAGAACTAGCGGGAGGTTACGAGCAGTACTTC	CASSRELAGGYEQYF
.	TRBV6-5	TRBJ2-3	.	TGTGCCAGCAGCCGACAGACAGCCTCACGCGATACGCAGTATTTT	CASSRQTASRDTQYF
.	TRBV6-5	TRBJ1-4	TRBD1	TGTGCCAGCAGTCACACCGCAGGGGGGAATGAAAAACTGTTTTTT	CASSHTAGGNEKLFF
.	TRBV29-1	TRBJ2-7	.	TGCAGCGTTGTGCGAGAGGTTACCTACGAGCAGTACTTC	CSVVREVTYEQYF
few	TRBV28	TRBJ2-2	TRBD2	TGTGCCAGCAGTCGACTAGCGGGAGAGGGCGGGGAGCTGTTTTTT	CASSRLAGEGGELFF
.	TRBV19	TRBJ2-1	.	TGTGCCAGTAGCCCCCCTCCGGGAGCCTACAATGAGCAGTTCTTC	CASSPPPGAYNEQFF
.	TRBV15	TRBJ2-7	.	TGTGCCACCAGCTCCGTGGGACCGCGGGGCTACGAGCAGTACTTC	CATSSVGPRGYEQYF
.	TRBV7-9	TRBJ1-2	.	TGTGCCAGCAGCTTAGATACGTCGAGGGATGGCTACACCTTC	CASSLDTSRDGYTF
.	TRBV6-6	TRBJ1-5	.	TGTGCCAGCAGTACCGGGGGGGGTCAGCCCCAGCATTTT	CASSTGGGQPQHF
.	TRBV11-2	TRBJ2-5	TRBD1	TGTGCCAGCAGCTTAGGGGGCCCTAAAGGGGGCGTTTATCGAGAGACCCAGTACTTC	CASSLGGPKGGVYRETQYF